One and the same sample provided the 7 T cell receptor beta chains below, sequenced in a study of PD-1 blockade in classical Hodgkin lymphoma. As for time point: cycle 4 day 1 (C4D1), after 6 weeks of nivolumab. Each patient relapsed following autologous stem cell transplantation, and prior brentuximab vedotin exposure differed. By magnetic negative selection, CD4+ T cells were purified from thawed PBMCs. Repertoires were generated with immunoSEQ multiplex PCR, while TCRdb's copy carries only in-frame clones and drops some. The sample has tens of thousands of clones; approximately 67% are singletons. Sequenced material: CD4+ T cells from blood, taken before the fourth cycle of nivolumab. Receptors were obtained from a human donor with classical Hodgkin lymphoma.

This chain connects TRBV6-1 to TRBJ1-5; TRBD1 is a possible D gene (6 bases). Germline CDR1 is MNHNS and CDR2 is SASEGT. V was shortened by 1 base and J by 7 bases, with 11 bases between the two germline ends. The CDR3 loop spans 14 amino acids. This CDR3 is CASSEDRGRQPQHF. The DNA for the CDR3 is TGTGCCAGCAGTGAAGACCGGGGGCGGCAGCCCCAGCATTTT.

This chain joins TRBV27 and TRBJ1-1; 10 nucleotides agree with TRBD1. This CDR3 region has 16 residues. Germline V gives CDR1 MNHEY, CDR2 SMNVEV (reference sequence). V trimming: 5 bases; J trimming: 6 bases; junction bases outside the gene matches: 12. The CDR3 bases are TGTGCCAGCAGTCCCCTTAGACAGGGGGCAGGCTCTGAAGCTTTCTTT. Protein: CASSPLRQGAGSEAFF.

CDR3: CASSPGGNSAEKLFF. The CDR3 region has the DNA TGTGCCAGTAGCCCGGGAGGGAATTCGGCTGAAAAACTGTTTTTT. The V call is TRBV19, the J call TRBJ1-4, with D uncertain. CDR3 length: 15 amino acids. V lost 6 bases, J lost 7 bases, and 18 bases lay in between. Germline V lookup: CDR1 LNHDA, CDR2 SQIVND (reference sequence).

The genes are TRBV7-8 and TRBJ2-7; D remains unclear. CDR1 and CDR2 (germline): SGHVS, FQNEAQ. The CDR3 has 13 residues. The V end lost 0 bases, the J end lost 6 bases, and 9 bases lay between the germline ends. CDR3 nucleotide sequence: TGTGCCAGCAGCTTAGCGCCGATGGGCGAGCAGTACTTC. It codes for CASSLAPMGEQYF.

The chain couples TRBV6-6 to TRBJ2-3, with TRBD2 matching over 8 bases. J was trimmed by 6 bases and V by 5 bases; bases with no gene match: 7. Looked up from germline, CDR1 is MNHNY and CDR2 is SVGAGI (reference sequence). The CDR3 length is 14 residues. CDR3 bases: TGTGCCAGCAGTATAGGCGGGGGGAGGGATACGCAGTATTTT. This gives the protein CASSIGGGRDTQYF.

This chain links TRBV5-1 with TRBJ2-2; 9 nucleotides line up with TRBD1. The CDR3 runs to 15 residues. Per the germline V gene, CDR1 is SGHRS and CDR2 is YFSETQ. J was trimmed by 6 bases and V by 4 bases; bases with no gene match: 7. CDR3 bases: TGCGCCAGCAGCCCGACAGGGGGTCATGCCGGGGAGCTGTTTTTT. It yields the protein CASSPTGGHAGELFF.

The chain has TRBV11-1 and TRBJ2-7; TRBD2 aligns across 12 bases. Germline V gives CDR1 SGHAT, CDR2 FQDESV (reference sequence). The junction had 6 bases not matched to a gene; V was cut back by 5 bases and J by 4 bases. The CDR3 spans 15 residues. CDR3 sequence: CASSLTSGGFYEQYF. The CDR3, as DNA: TGTGCCAGCAGCCTAACTAGCGGGGGGTTTTACGAGCAGTACTTC.